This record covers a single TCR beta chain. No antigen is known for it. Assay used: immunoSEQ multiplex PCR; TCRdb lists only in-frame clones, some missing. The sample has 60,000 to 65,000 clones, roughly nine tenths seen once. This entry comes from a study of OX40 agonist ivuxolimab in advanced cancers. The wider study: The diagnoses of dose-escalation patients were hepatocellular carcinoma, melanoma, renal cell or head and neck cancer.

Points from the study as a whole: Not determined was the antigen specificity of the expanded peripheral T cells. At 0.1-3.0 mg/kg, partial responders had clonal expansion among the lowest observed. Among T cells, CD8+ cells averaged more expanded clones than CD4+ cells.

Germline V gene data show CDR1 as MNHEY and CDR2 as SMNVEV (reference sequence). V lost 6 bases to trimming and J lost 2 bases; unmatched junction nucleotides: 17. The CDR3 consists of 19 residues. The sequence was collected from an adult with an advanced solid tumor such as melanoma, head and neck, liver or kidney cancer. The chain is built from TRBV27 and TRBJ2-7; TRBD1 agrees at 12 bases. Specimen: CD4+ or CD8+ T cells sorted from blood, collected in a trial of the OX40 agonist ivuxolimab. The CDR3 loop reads CASRAGTGGLGGRAYEQYF. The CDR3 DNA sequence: TGTGCCAGCAGGGCTGGGACAGGGGGCTTGGGCGGGCGAGCCTACGAGCAGTACTTC.